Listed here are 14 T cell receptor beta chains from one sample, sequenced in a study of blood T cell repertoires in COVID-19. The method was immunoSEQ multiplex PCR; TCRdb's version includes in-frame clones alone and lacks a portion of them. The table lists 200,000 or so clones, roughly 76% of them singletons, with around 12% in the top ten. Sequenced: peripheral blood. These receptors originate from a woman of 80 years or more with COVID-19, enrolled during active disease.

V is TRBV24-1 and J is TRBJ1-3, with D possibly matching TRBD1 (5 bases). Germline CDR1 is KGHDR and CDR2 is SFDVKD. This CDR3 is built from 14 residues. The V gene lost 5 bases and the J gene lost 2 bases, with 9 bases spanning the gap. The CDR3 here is CATSAARAGNTIYF. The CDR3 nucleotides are TGTGCCACCAGTGCCGCCAGGGCTGGAAACACCATATATTTT.

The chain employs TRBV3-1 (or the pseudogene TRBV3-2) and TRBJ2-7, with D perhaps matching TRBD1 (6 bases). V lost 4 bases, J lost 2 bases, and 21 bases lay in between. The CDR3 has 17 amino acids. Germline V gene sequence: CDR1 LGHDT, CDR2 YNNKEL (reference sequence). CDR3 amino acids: CASSLKRVHRATYEQYF. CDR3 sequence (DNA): TGTGCCAGCAGCCTAAAAAGAGTGCACAGGGCTACCTACGAGCAGTACTTC.

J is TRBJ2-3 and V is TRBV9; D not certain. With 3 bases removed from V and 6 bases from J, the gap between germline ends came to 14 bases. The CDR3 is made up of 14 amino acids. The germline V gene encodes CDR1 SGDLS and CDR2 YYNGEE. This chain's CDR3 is CASSGAPGVDTQYF. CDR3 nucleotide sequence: TGTGCCAGCAGCGGAGCGCCTGGAGTCGATACGCAGTATTTT.

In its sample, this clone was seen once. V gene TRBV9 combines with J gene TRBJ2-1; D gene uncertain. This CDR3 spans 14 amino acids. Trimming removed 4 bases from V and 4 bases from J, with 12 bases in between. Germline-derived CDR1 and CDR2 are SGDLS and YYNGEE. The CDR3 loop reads CASSSVYSYNEQFF. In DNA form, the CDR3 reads TGTGCCAGCAGCTCGGTCTATTCTTACAATGAGCAGTTCTTC.

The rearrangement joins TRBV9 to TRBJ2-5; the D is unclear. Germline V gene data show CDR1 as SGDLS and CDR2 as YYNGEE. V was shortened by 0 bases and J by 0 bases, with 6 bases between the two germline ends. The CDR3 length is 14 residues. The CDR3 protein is CASSVGRNQETQYF. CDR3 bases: TGTGCCAGCAGCGTAGGGCGGAACCAAGAGACCCAGTACTTC.

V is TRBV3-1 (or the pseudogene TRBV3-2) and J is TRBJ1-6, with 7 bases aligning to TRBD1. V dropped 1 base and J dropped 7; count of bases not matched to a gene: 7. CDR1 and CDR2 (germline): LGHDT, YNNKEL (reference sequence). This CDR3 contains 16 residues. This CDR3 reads CASSQADRPVNSPLHF. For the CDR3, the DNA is TGTGCCAGCAGCCAAGCGGACAGGCCGGTGAATTCACCCCTCCACTTT.

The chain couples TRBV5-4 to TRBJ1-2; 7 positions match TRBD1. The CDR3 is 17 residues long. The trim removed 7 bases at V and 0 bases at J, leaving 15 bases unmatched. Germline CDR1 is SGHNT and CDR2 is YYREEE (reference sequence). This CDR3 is CASSLRDSLLANYGYTF. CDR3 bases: TGTGCCAGCTCCCTAAGGGACAGCCTTTTAGCTAACTATGGCTACACCTTC.

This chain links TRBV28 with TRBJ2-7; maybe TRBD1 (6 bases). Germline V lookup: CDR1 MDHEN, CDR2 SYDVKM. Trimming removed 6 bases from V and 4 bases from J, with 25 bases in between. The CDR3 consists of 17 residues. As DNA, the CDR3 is TGTGCCAGCAGGTTTGCCCGGAGGTTACTGGGGGCTTACGAGCAGTACTTC. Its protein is CASRFARRLLGAYEQYF.

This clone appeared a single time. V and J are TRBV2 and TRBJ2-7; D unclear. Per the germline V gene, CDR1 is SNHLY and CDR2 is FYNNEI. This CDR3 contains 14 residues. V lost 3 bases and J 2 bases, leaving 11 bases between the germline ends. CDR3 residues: CASSDGTPAYEQYF. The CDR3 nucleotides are TGTGCCAGCAGTGATGGCACGCCAGCCTACGAGCAGTACTTC.

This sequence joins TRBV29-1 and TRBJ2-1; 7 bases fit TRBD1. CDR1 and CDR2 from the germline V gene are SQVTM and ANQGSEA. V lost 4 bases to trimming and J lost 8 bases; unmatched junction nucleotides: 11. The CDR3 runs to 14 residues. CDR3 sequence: CSVVGTVGVDEQFF. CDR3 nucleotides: TGCAGCGTTGTAGGGACAGTAGGAGTCGATGAGCAGTTCTTC.

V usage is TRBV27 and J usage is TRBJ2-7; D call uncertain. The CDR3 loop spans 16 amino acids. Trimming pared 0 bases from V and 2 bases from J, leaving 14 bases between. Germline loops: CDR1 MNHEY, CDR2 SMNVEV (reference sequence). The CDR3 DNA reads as TGTGCCAGCAGTTTATCCCCCACCGCTGGCCCCTACGAGCAGTACTTC. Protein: CASSLSPTAGPYEQYF.

CDR3 sequence: CASSPSDRVYGYTF. The CDR3 region has the DNA TGTGCCAGCAGTCCCTCAGACAGGGTCTATGGCTACACCTTC. This chain connects TRBV7-9 to TRBJ1-2, with 7 nucleotides matching TRBD1. The CDR3 sequence is 14 residues long. Trimming cost V 6 bases and J 4 bases; bases outside gene matches: 8. Germline lookup yields CDR1 SEHNR and CDR2 FQNEAQ (reference sequence).

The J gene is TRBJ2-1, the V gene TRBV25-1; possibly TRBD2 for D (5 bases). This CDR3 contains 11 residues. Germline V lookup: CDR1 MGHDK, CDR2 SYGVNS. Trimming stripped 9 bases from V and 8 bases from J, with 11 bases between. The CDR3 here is CASMAGYEQFF. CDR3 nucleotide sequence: TGTGCCAGTATGGCGGGCTATGAGCAGTTCTTC.

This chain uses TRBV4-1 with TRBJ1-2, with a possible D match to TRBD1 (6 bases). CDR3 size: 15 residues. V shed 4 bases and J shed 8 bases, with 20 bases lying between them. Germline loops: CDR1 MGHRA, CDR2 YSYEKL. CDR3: CASSPTITGTWGYTF. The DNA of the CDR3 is TGCGCCAGCAGCCCTACCATAACAGGGACCTGGGGCTACACCTTC.